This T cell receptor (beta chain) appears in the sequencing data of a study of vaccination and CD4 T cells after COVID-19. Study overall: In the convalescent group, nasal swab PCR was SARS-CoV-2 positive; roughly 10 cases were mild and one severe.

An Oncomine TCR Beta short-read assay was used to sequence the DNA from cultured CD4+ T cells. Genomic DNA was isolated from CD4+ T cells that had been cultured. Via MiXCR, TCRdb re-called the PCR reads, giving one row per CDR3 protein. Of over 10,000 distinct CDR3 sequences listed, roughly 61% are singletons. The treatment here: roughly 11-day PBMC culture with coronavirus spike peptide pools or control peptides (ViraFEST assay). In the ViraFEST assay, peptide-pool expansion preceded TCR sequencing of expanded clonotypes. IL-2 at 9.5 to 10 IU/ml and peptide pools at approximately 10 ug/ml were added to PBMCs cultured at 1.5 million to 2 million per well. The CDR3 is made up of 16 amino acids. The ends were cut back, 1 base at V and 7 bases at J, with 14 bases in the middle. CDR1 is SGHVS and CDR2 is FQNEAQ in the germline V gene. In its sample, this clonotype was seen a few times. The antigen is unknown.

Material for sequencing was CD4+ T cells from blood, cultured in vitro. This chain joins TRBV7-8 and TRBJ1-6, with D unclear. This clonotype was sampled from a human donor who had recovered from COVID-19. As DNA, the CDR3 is TGTGCCAGCAGCTTAGTTTTACAGACCTTCAATTCACCCCTCCACTTT. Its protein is CASSLVLQTFNSPLHF. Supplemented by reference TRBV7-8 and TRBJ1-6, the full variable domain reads GAGVSQSPRYKVAKRGQDVALRCDPISGHVSLFWYQQALGQGPEFLTYFQNEAQLDKSGLPSDRFFAERPEGSVSTLKIQRTQQEDSAVYLCASSLVLQTFNSPLHFGNGTRLTVT.